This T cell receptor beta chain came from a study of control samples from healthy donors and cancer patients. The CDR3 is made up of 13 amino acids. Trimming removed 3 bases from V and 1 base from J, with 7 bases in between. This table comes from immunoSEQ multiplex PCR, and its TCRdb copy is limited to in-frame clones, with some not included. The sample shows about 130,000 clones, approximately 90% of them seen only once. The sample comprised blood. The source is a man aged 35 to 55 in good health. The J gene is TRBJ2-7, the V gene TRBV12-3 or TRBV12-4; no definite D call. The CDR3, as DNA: TGTGCCAGCAGTTTCGGGTCATCCTACGAGCAGTACTTC. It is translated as CASSFGSSYEQYF.